The 27 T cell receptor beta chains given below trace back to one sample, sequenced in a study of blood T cell repertoires in COVID-19. Assay: immunoSEQ multiplex PCR; the TCRdb copy retains only in-frame clones and omits some. Of some 64,000 clones listed, more than 60% were seen once; the top ten hold over 15%. The sequenced sample was peripheral blood. These receptor sequences come from a man in his 60s with acute or convalescent COVID-19.

The chain couples TRBV28 to TRBJ2-7; 7 nucleotides align to TRBD1. Germline V lookup: CDR1 MDHEN, CDR2 SYDVKM. V was pared by 5 bases and J by 6 bases, with 13 bases of the junction left unmatched. The CDR3 spans 15 residues. CDR3 amino acids: CASSPPVQGVSEQYF. The CDR3 nucleotides read TGTGCCAGCAGTCCTCCCGTCCAGGGGGTTTCCGAGCAGTACTTC.

The chain links TRBV4-2 to TRBJ1-2; possibly TRBD1 for D (5 bases). This CDR3 is 16 amino acids long. Trimming pared 0 bases from V and 2 bases from J, leaving 13 bases between. Germline assignment: CDR1 LGHNA and CDR2 YNFKEQ. CDR3 protein: CASSQDRTGSNYGYTF. DNA for the CDR3: TGTGCCAGCAGCCAAGATCGAACAGGTTCCAACTATGGCTACACCTTC.

This clone appeared a single time. The chain joins TRBV6-2 or TRBV6-3 to TRBJ1-1, with 7 nucleotides matching TRBD1. Germline V gene data show CDR1 as MNHEY and CDR2 as SVGEGT. CDR3 length: 16 residues. V was clipped by 0 bases and J by 2 bases; unmatched bases: 6. This CDR3 reads CASSYSRNRGNTEAFF. In DNA form, the CDR3 reads TGTGCCAGCAGTTACTCGAGGAACAGGGGTAACACTGAAGCTTTCTTT.

V gene TRBV4-2 combines with J gene TRBJ2-3, with 7 nucleotides matching TRBD1. Germline V gene data show CDR1 as LGHNA and CDR2 as YNFKEQ. The CDR3 is 16 residues long. With 4 bases clipped from V and 2 bases from J, the junction kept 9 bases outside the gene matches. The CDR3 protein is CASSLTRDSYTDTQYF. CDR3 sequence (DNA): TGTGCCAGCAGCCTAACCCGGGACAGCTACACAGATACGCAGTATTTT.

The genes are TRBV3-1 (or the pseudogene TRBV3-2) and TRBJ2-7; 12 bases align to TRBD2. The CDR3 loop spans 14 amino acids. Germline loops: CDR1 LGHDT, CDR2 YNNKEL (reference sequence). V lost 6 bases and J lost 4; bases outside the gene matches: 4. CDR3 sequence: CASRTSGSAYEQYF. In DNA form, the CDR3 reads TGTGCCAGCAGGACTAGCGGGAGCGCTTACGAGCAGTACTTC.

CDR3 in DNA: TGTGCCAGCAGCTTAGATACGAGGAGCTACGAGCAGTACTTC. This translates into CASSLDTRSYEQYF. The chain links TRBV7-8 to TRBJ2-7; D is uncertain. The length of the CDR3 is 14 residues. V was shortened by 1 base and J by 3 bases, with 10 bases between the two germline ends. Germline CDR1 and CDR2: SGHVS and FQNEAQ.

The chain is built from TRBV4-1 and TRBJ2-5; tentatively, D is TRBD2 (5 bases). The CDR3 contains 16 residues. The germline V and J ends were trimmed by 3 bases and 5 bases, with 19 bases remaining between them. Germline values: CDR1 MGHRA, CDR2 YSYEKL. The CDR3 sequence: CASSQGLVGEGETQYF. In nucleotides, the CDR3 is TGCGCCAGCAGCCAGGGTTTAGTGGGAGAAGGGGAGACCCAGTACTTC.

The chain is built from TRBV27 and TRBJ1-3, with D maybe TRBD1 (6 bases). CDR1 is MNHEY, CDR2 SMNVEV, per germline (reference sequence). V shed 6 bases and J shed 3 bases, with 12 bases lying between them. The CDR3 has 14 residues. The DNA for the CDR3 is TGTGCCAGCAGCGGGGGGCTGGTTGGAAACACCATATATTTT. As protein: CASSGGLVGNTIYF.

The chain is built from TRBV27 and TRBJ2-7, with D possibly TRBD2 on 6 matching bases. The germline CDR1 and CDR2 sequences are MNHEY and SMNVEV (reference sequence). Between the trimmed V and J ends, which lost 4 bases and 4 bases, there was a span of 11 bases. The CDR3 runs 13 residues. This chain's CDR3 is CASSSGGGYEQYF. CDR3 coding DNA: TGTGCCAGCAGTTCCGGGGGAGGTTACGAGCAGTACTTC.

The count of this clone is one. This chain uses TRBV19 with TRBJ2-2; D perhaps matches TRBD1 (5 bases). The V gene's germline CDR1 is LNHDA and CDR2 SQIVND (reference sequence). This CDR3 region has 14 residues. Trimming left V 10 bases short and J 0 bases short, with 12 bases between. This CDR3 reads CAIQGAANTGELFF. The CDR3 DNA is TGTGCCATCCAGGGTGCGGCGAACACCGGGGAGCTGTTTTTT.

This chain uses TRBV28 with TRBJ2-7; 8 nucleotides align to TRBD1. The CDR3 totals 14 residues. Germline V gene sequence: CDR1 MDHEN, CDR2 SYDVKM. V trimming: 6 bases; J trimming: 5 bases; junction bases outside the gene matches: 9. In DNA form, the CDR3 reads TGTGCCAGCAGGGGTGACAGGGGTCGCCACGAGCAGTACTTC. It yields the protein CASRGDRGRHEQYF.

This rearrangement joins TRBV29-1 to TRBJ2-7, with D maybe TRBD1 (5 bases). The germline V and J ends were trimmed by 0 bases and 5 bases, with 11 bases remaining between them. The germline CDR1 and CDR2 sequences are SQVTM and ANQGSEA. There are 13 residues in the CDR3. The DNA for the CDR3 is TGCAGCGTTGAAGATGGGGCTTCTAACGAGCAGTACTTC. This encodes CSVEDGASNEQYF.

This clone is a singleton in its sample. The chain couples TRBV18 to TRBJ2-3; 7 bases are shared with TRBD1. The length of the CDR3 is 15 residues. Germline V gives CDR1 KGHSH, CDR2 LQKENI. V shed 2 bases and J 5 bases; nucleotides not matched to a gene: 7. Here the CDR3 reads CASSPFKGALDTQYF. The CDR3 region has the DNA TGTGCCAGCTCACCATTTAAGGGGGCCTTAGATACGCAGTATTTT. Drawing the rest from reference TRBV18 and TRBJ2-3, the complete variable domain is NAGVMQNPRHLVRRRGQEARLRCSPMKGHSHVYWYRQLPEEGLKFMVYLQKENIIDESGMPKERFSAEFPKEGPSILRIQQVVRGDSAAYFCASSPFKGALDTQYFGPGTRLTVL.

This rearrangement joins TRBV5-4 to TRBJ2-3; D call uncertain. Between the trimmed V and J ends, which lost 0 bases and 4 bases, there was a span of 9 bases. From germline, CDR1 is SGHNT and CDR2 YYREEE (reference sequence). CDR3 length equals 14 residues. The CDR3 sequence is CASSLVARPDTQYF. DNA for the CDR3: TGTGCCAGCAGCTTGGTTGCCAGGCCAGATACGCAGTATTTT.

Details on this clone: A junction boundary mismatches the germline segment, possibly from a read error. The chain employs TRBV5-1 and TRBJ1-4; 7 nucleotides align to TRBD1. This CDR3 region has 16 residues. Germline V lookup: CDR1 SGHRS, CDR2 YFSETQ. The CDR3 here is CASRLGRGPSNEKLFF. The CDR3 nucleotides are TGCGCCAGCAGATTGGGGAGGGGGCCGTCTAATGAAAAACTGTTTTTT.

The genes are TRBV30 and TRBJ1-5; 7 bases align to TRBD1. Germline-derived CDR1 and CDR2 are GTSNPN and SVGIG (reference sequence). J gave up 2 bases and V 4 bases, and 8 bases lay outside the gene matches. This CDR3 spans 15 amino acids. CDR3 nucleotides: TGTGCCTGGAAGCAAAACAGGGGCGGCAATCAGCCCCAGCATTTT. As protein: CAWKQNRGGNQPQHF.

In nucleotides, the CDR3 is TGTGCCAGCAGCTCACCATCGACAGGGGTTGAAAAACTGTTTTTT. Translated: CASSSPSTGVEKLFF. The rearrangement uses TRBV5-4 and TRBJ1-4; TRBD1 matches 8 bases. V lost 3 bases to trimming and J lost 7 bases; unmatched junction nucleotides: 8. Germline values: CDR1 SGHNT, CDR2 YYREEE (reference sequence). The CDR3 runs 15 residues.

J is TRBJ1-1 and V is TRBV18, with 7 positions matching TRBD1. The CDR3 has 12 residues. Unmatched junction bases numbered 3, after V lost 4 bases and J lost 7 bases. Germline V gives CDR1 KGHSH, CDR2 LQKENI. The chain's CDR3 is CASSRDRNEAFF. CDR3 coding DNA: TGTGCCAGCTCACGGGACAGAAATGAAGCTTTCTTT.

This chain links TRBV13 with TRBJ2-7, with 11 bases identical to TRBD1. This CDR3 spans 15 amino acids. Unmatched junction bases numbered 3, after V lost 2 bases and J lost 3 bases. Germline V gives CDR1 PRHDT, CDR2 FYEKMQ (reference sequence). As DNA, the CDR3 is TGTGCCAGCAGCTTAATCGGGACAGGGGGCTACGAGCAGTACTTC. This sequence encodes CASSLIGTGGYEQYF.

The chain recombines TRBV20-1 with TRBJ1-2; no reliable D call. The CDR3 is 11 amino acids. CDR1 and CDR2 from the germline V gene are DFQATT and SNEGSKA (reference sequence). Trimming removed 3 bases at V and 8 bases at J, with 10 bases between. The CDR3, as DNA: TGCAGTGCTAGTTCGGGGATAGGCTACACCTTC. Translated, it gives CSASSGIGYTF.

This rearrangement joins TRBV18 to TRBJ2-3; D is uncertain. Per germline, CDR1 KGHSH and CDR2 LQKENI. V dropped 0 bases and J dropped 2 bases, with 3 bases sitting between them. CDR3 size: 13 residues. CDR3 sequence: CASSPPATDTQYF. The CDR3 region has the DNA TGTGCCAGCTCACCACCGGCCACAGATACGCAGTATTTT.

This clone was seen once. The V and J genes are TRBV21-1 and TRBJ1-2. TRBV21-1 is tagged as a pseudogene. CDR3 length: 12 amino acids. The CDR3 is CASSSTEGGYTF. In nucleotides, the CDR3 is TGTGCCAGCAGCTCTACGGAGGGAGGCTACACCTTC.

The chain has TRBV13 and TRBJ2-2; 13 bases fit TRBD2. The germline CDR1 and CDR2 sequences are PRHDT and FYEKMQ (reference sequence). V lost 5 bases and J lost 2; bases outside the gene matches: 2. The CDR3 contains 16 residues. DNA of the CDR3: TGTGCCAGCAGCCAGGGACTAGCGGGAAACACCGGGGAGCTGTTTTTT. This translates into CASSQGLAGNTGELFF.

The J gene is TRBJ2-3, the V gene TRBV28; perhaps TRBD2 as D (5 bases). Deletions cut 1 base from V and 2 bases from J, with 10 bases between. The germline V gene has CDR1 MDHEN and CDR2 SYDVKM. This CDR3 is 15 amino acids long. CDR3 DNA: TGTGCCAGCAGTTTATTGCTAGCAGACACAGATACGCAGTATTTT. As protein: CASSLLLADTDTQYF.

V is TRBV6-5 and J is TRBJ2-7, with 16 nucleotides matching TRBD2. The ends lost 6 bases at V and 4 bases at J; junction bases unmatched: 0. Germline CDR1 reads MNHEY; CDR2 reads SVGAGI. This CDR3 spans 14 amino acids. CDR3 bases: TGTGCCAGCAGGGGACTAGCGGGAGGGTACGAGCAGTACTTC. Translating it yields CASRGLAGGYEQYF.

The chain couples TRBV6-2 or TRBV6-3 to TRBJ2-3, with 15 bases that match TRBD2. The CDR3 has 17 residues. Germline V gene lookup returns CDR1 MNHEY and CDR2 SVGEGT. After removal of 6 bases from V and 2 bases from J, the junction contained 6 bases not matched to a gene. The CDR3 here is CASSPGTSGRITDTQYF. The CDR3, as DNA: TGTGCCAGCAGCCCCGGGACTAGCGGGAGGATCACAGATACGCAGTATTTT.

J is TRBJ1-2 and V is TRBV28; 7 nucleotides align to TRBD1. The CDR3 has 15 amino acids. V shed 5 bases, J shed 2 bases, and the junction held 8 bases outside the gene matches. Germline assignment: CDR1 MDHEN and CDR2 SYDVKM. CDR3: CASSPEPDRNYGYTF. The CDR3 DNA reads TGTGCCAGCAGTCCTGAACCGGACAGGAACTATGGCTACACCTTC.